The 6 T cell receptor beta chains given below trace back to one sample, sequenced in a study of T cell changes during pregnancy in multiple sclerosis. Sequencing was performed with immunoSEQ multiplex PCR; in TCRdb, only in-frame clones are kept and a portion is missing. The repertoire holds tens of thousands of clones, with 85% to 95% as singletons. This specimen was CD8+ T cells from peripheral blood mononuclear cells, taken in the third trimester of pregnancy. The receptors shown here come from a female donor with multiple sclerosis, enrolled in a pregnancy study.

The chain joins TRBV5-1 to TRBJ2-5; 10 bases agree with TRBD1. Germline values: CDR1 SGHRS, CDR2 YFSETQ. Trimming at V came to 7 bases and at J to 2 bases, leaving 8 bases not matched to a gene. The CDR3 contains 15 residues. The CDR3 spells CASRVGQGGQETQYF. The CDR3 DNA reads TGCGCCAGCCGGGTAGGACAGGGGGGACAAGAGACCCAGTACTTC.

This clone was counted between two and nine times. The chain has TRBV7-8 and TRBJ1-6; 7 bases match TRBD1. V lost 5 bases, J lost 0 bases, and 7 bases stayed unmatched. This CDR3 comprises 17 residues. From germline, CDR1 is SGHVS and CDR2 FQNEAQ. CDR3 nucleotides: TGTGCCAGCAGCATGGACAGGACGAGCTCCTATAATTCACCCCTCCACTTT. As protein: CASSMDRTSSYNSPLHF.

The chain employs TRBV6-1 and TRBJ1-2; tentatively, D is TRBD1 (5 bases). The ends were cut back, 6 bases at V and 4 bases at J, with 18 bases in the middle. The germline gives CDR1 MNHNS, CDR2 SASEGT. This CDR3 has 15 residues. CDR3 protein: CASSESEGTSYGYTF. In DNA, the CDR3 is TGTGCCAGCAGCGAAAGTGAGGGGACTAGCTATGGCTACACCTTC.

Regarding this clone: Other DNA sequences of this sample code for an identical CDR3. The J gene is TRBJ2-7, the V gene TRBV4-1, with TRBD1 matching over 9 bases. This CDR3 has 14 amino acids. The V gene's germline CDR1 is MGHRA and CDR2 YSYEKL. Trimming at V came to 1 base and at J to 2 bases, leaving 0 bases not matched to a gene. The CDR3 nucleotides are TGCGCCAGCAGCCAAGGACAGGGGGCCTACGAGCAGTACTTC. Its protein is CASSQGQGAYEQYF.

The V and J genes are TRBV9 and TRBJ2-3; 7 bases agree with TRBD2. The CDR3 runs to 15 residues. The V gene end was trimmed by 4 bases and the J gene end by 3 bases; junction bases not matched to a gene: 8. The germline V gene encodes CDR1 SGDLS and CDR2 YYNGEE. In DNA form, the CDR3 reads TGTGCCAGCAGCCCCCCAACCGGGAGGACAGATACGCAGTATTTT. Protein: CASSPPTGRTDTQYF.

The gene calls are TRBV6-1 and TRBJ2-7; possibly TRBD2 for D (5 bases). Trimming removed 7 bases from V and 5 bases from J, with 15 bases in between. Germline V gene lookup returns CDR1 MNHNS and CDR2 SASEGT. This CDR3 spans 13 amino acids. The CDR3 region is CASMDPVGNEQYF. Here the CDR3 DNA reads TGTGCCAGCATGGACCCAGTCGGGAACGAGCAGTACTTC.